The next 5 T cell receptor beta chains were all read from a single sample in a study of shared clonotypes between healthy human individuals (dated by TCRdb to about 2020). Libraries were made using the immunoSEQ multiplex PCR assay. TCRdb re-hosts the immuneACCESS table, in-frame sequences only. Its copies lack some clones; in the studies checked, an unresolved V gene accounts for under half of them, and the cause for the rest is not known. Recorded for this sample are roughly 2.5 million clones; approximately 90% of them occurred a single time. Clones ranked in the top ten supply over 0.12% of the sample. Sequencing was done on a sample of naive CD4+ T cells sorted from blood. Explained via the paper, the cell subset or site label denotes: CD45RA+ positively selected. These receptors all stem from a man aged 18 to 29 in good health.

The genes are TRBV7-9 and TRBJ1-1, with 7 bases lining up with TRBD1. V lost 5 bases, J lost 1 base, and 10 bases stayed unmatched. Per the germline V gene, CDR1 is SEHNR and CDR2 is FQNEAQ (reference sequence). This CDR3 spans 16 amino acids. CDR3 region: CASSPGEGGQNTEAFF. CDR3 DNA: TGTGCCAGCAGCCCAGGGGAAGGGGGCCAGAACACTGAAGCTTTCTTT.

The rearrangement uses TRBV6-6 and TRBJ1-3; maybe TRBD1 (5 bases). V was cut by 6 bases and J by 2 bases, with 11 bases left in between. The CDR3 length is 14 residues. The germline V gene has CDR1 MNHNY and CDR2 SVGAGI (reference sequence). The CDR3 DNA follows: TGTGCCAGCAGACCCGTGGGGGCTGGAAACACCATATATTTT. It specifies CASRPVGAGNTIYF.

CDR3 protein: CSVDSPRLNTEAFF. The CDR3, as DNA: TGCAGCGTTGACTCCCCCAGGCTGAACACTGAAGCTTTCTTT. The chain couples TRBV29-1 to TRBJ1-1; the D is unclear. The germline V and J ends were trimmed by 3 bases and 0 bases, with 11 bases remaining between them. The length of the CDR3 is 14 residues. CDR1 is SQVTM, CDR2 ANQGSEA, per germline.

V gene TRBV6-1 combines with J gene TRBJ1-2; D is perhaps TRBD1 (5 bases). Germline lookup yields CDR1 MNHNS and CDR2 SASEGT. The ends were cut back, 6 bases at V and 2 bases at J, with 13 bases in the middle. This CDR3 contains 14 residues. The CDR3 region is CASRIGRGNYGYTF. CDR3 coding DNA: TGTGCCAGCAGGATCGGTCGGGGGAACTATGGCTACACCTTC.

In nucleotides, the CDR3 is TGCGCCAGCAGCTCAATAACAGGACTTAGCACAGATACGCAGTATTTT. Residues: CASSSITGLSTDTQYF. J is TRBJ2-3 and V is TRBV5-1; D is perhaps TRBD1 or TRBD2 (5 bases each). V was cut by 3 bases and J by 0 bases, with 14 bases left in between. The CDR3 is 16 residues long. Germline lookup yields CDR1 SGHRS and CDR2 YFSETQ.